The 19 T cell receptor beta chains below come from one sample, sequenced in a study of blood T cell repertoires in COVID-19. Sequenced by immunoSEQ multiplex PCR; TCRdb stores in-frame clones only, minus some. The sample yields 200,000 to 250,000 clones, around 84% seen once. Sequenced: PBMCs or T cells enriched from blood (not recorded which). The receptors stem from a man in his forties who had recovered from COVID-19.

The chain has TRBV4-1 and TRBJ2-1; TRBD2 matches at 9 bases. The CDR3 sequence is 15 residues long. Germline loops: CDR1 MGHRA, CDR2 YSYEKL. V lost 5 bases and J lost 4; bases outside the gene matches: 6. DNA for the CDR3: TGCGCCAGCAGCGCACGACTAGCGGAGTACAATGAGCAGTTCTTC. Its translation is CASSARLAEYNEQFF.

J is TRBJ2-2 and V is TRBV7-9, with D possibly matching TRBD2 (6 bases). The germline V and J ends were trimmed by 4 bases and 3 bases, with 15 bases remaining between them. The CDR3 covers 16 residues. Germline loops: CDR1 SEHNR, CDR2 FQNEAQ (reference sequence). The CDR3: CASSSPLAWDTGELFF. The CDR3 DNA reads TGTGCCAGCAGCTCCCCTCTAGCGTGGGACACCGGGGAGCTGTTTTTT.

This chain links TRBV27 with TRBJ2-1; TRBD2 matches at 7 bases. The V segment lost 2 bases and the J segment 2 bases; nucleotides outside the gene matches: 0. The CDR3 contains 14 residues. Germline CDR1 MNHEY, CDR2 SMNVEV (reference sequence). The CDR3: CASSLAGAYNEQFF. CDR3 DNA: TGTGCCAGCAGTTTAGCGGGGGCCTACAATGAGCAGTTCTTC.

The chain employs TRBV7-3 and TRBJ1-5, with TRBD1 matching 9 bases. The CDR3 loop spans 14 amino acids. Per germline, CDR1 SGHTA and CDR2 FQGTGA. V lost 5 bases, J lost 4 bases, and 3 bases stayed unmatched. The CDR3 sequence: CASSPGQGNQPQHF. In DNA form, the CDR3 reads TGTGCCAGCAGCCCCGGACAGGGGAATCAGCCCCAGCATTTT. Filled out from reference TRBV7-3 and TRBJ1-5, the complete variable domain reads GAGVSQTPSNKVTEKGKYVELRCDPISGHTALYWYRQSLGQGPEFLIYFQGTGAADDSGLPNDRFFAVRPEGSVSTLKIQRTERGDSAVYLCASSPGQGNQPQHFGDGTRLSIL.

J is TRBJ1-2 and V is TRBV14; D uncertain. Germline CDR1 SGHDN, CDR2 FVKESK. The CDR3 contains 15 residues. The V end was cut by 5 bases, the J end by 3 bases, with 16 bases between. The CDR3 loop is CASSAPGFGYYGYTF. CDR3 sequence (DNA): TGTGCCAGCAGCGCGCCCGGTTTTGGTTACTATGGCTACACCTTC.

V is TRBV29-1 and J is TRBJ2-1; D is possibly TRBD1 (6 bases). CDR3 size: 15 residues. V lost 0 bases to trimming and J lost 4 bases, with 13 bases between them. The V gene's germline CDR1 is SQVTM and CDR2 ANQGSEA. The CDR3 region has the DNA TGCAGCGTTGAAGATCTGCTCGGACAGTACAATGAGCAGTTCTTC. Translation: CSVEDLLGQYNEQFF.

The chain is built from TRBV18 and TRBJ2-3; 10 nucleotides agree with TRBD2. The CDR3 extends over 15 amino acids. Looked up from germline, CDR1 is KGHSH and CDR2 is LQKENI. Trimming at V came to 6 bases and at J to 2 bases, leaving 5 bases not matched to a gene. CDR3 nucleotide sequence: TGTGCCAGCTCTTCCGGACTAGCGGCCACAGATACGCAGTATTTT. Protein: CASSSGLAATDTQYF.

This chain uses TRBV28 with TRBJ2-1; 9 nucleotides match TRBD2. This CDR3 comprises 14 residues. Germline V gives CDR1 MDHEN, CDR2 SYDVKM. V was clipped by 5 bases and J by 4 bases; unmatched bases: 3. CDR3 coding DNA: TGTGCCAGCAGTCCTCTAGCGGGATACAATGAGCAGTTCTTC. This gives the protein CASSPLAGYNEQFF.

The rearrangement joins TRBV27 to TRBJ1-2; the match to TRBD1 covers 7 bases. This CDR3 has 15 residues. Germline loops: CDR1 MNHEY, CDR2 SMNVEV (reference sequence). V shed 3 bases, J shed 3 bases, and the junction held 7 bases outside the gene matches. The CDR3 DNA follows: TGTGCCAGCAGTTTCGGCCGGGACAGCTACTATGGCTACACCTTC. Its protein is CASSFGRDSYYGYTF.

This clone has a handful of counts. Other DNA sequences in this specimen translate into the identical CDR3. This chain connects TRBV24-1 to TRBJ1-5; 8 bases fit TRBD1. The CDR3 is 16 residues long. Germline CDR1 is KGHDR and CDR2 is SFDVKD. Germline trimming cut 2 bases from V and 6 bases from J; bases unmatched to any gene: 8. This CDR3 reads CATSDSRDRRGQPQHF. CDR3 DNA: TGTGCCACCAGTGATTCCCGGGACAGGCGGGGTCAGCCCCAGCATTTT.

The chain has TRBV14 and TRBJ1-1; unclear D gene. Trimming left V 4 bases short and J 4 bases short, with 13 bases between. This CDR3 spans 14 amino acids. Germline CDR1 SGHDN, CDR2 FVKESK. The chain's CDR3 is CASSLVTGITEAFF. In DNA form, the CDR3 reads TGTGCCAGCAGCCTCGTCACGGGGATCACTGAAGCTTTCTTT.

This chain joins TRBV2 and TRBJ2-7; the match to TRBD1 covers 8 bases. The ends lost 10 bases at V and 4 bases at J; junction bases unmatched: 9. The CDR3 extends over 13 amino acids. Germline CDR1 SNHLY, CDR2 FYNNEI. In nucleotides, the CDR3 is TGTGCCACCCTAAGACAGGGGAAGTACGAGCAGTACTTC. Translation gives CATLRQGKYEQYF.

The gene calls are TRBV14 and TRBJ1-2; weak D call: TRBD1 (5 bases). Germline V gene sequence: CDR1 SGHDN, CDR2 FVKESK. The V end lost 3 bases, the J end lost 3 bases, and 11 bases lay between the germline ends. The CDR3 has 14 residues. DNA of the CDR3: TGTGCCAGCAGCCAGTCTGGCAGGGACTATGGCTACACCTTC. Translation: CASSQSGRDYGYTF.

V gene TRBV15 combines with J gene TRBJ2-2; TRBD2 is a possible D gene (5 bases). Germline lookup yields CDR1 LNHNV and CDR2 YYDKDF (reference sequence). The V and J ends lost 1 base and 8 bases respectively, with 20 bases between them. The CDR3 runs to 17 residues. CDR3: CATSRVPLARPGGELFF. In DNA, the CDR3 is TGTGCCACCAGCAGAGTTCCCCTGGCAAGGCCGGGGGGGGAGCTGTTTTTT.

This clone was detected a few times. The chain couples TRBV20-1 to TRBJ2-7, with no clear D. In germline, CDR1 is DFQATT, CDR2 SNEGSKA (reference sequence). CDR3 length: 11 residues. V lost 2 bases to trimming and J lost 2 bases, with 4 bases between them. The CDR3 DNA reads TGCAGTGCTAGAATCGCCTACGAGCAGTACTTC. Protein sequence: CSARIAYEQYF.

The rearrangement uses TRBV19 and TRBJ2-7; weak D call: TRBD2 (5 bases). The V end was cut by 5 bases, the J end by 0 bases, with 14 bases between. The germline V gene encodes CDR1 LNHDA and CDR2 SQIVND (reference sequence). This CDR3 is built from 15 residues. CDR3 residues: CASSASSGGSYEQYF. In DNA form, the CDR3 reads TGTGCCAGTAGTGCCTCTTCAGGAGGCTCCTACGAGCAGTACTTC. The full variable domain, with the rest looked up from reference TRBV19 and TRBJ2-7, is DGGITQSPKYLFRKEGQNVTLSCEQNLNHDAMYWYRQDPGQGLRLIYYSQIVNDFQKGDIAEGYSVSREKKESFPLTVTSAQKNPTAFYLCASSASSGGSYEQYFGPGTRLTVT.

The V call is TRBV30, the J call TRBJ2-7; D might be TRBD1 (5 bases). Germline CDR1 GTSNPN, CDR2 SVGIG (reference sequence). The CDR3 totals 13 residues. V lost 1 base, J lost 3 bases, and 10 bases lay in between. The CDR3 nucleotides are TGTGCCTGGAGTGCTGACAGTTTCTACGAGCAGTACTTC. The encoded protein is CAWSADSFYEQYF.

The rearrangement uses TRBV6-5 and TRBJ1-4; D is ambiguous. V lost 11 bases to trimming and J lost 0 bases, with 16 bases between them. The germline V gene has CDR1 MNHEY and CDR2 SVGAGI. The CDR3 is 15 residues long. CDR3 protein: CAARPGSATNEKLFF. CDR3 DNA: TGTGCCGCGAGACCGGGAAGTGCAACTAATGAAAAACTGTTTTTT.

The genes are TRBV7-9 and TRBJ2-1; D is possibly TRBD2 (5 bases). From germline, CDR1 is SEHNR and CDR2 FQNEAQ (reference sequence). The CDR3 length is 14 residues. V lost 0 bases and J 9 bases, leaving 12 bases between the germline ends. The CDR3 DNA follows: TGTGCCAGCAGCTTAGCGGGAGCTAATCGTGAGCAGTTCTTC. This translates into CASSLAGANREQFF.